The 3 T cell receptor beta chains below were found in one sample sequenced in a study of blood T cell repertoires in COVID-19. Sequenced by immunoSEQ multiplex PCR; TCRdb stores in-frame clones only, minus some. Seen here are roughly 150,000 clones, about 84% observed once, and the top ten hold about 5%. Sequencing was performed on peripheral blood. These receptors were collected from a woman in her forties or fifties with acute or convalescent COVID-19.

Here the CDR3 reads CASSWGLSGELSNQPQHF. The CDR3, as DNA: TGTGCCAGCAGCTGGGGGCTCAGTGGGGAATTAAGCAATCAGCCCCAGCATTTT. V usage is TRBV7-9 and J usage is TRBJ1-5; D may be TRBD1 (6 bases). This CDR3 spans 18 amino acids. Trimming removed 4 bases at V and 1 base at J, with 20 bases between. Germline V gene lookup returns CDR1 SEHNR and CDR2 FQNEAQ (reference sequence).

The chain joins TRBV5-1 to TRBJ1-1; TRBD1 matches 7 bases. The length of the CDR3 is 18 residues. CDR1 is SGHRS, CDR2 YFSETQ, per germline. After removal of 0 bases from V and 0 bases from J, the junction contained 11 bases not matched to a gene. For the CDR3, the DNA is TGCGCCAGCAGCTTGGGAGACAGGGTTACATTAATGAACACTGAAGCTTTCTTT. Encoded protein: CASSLGDRVTLMNTEAFF.

This clone has a handful of counts. This chain uses TRBV4-2 with TRBJ2-2; 7 bases match TRBD2. This CDR3 has 19 residues. The V gene end was trimmed by 1 base and the J gene end by 3 bases; junction bases not matched to a gene: 14. Germline values: CDR1 LGHNA, CDR2 YNFKEQ. DNA for the CDR3: TGTGCCAGCAGCCAAGTCCCCGGTGTCGGGGGGTTCTACACCGGGGAGCTGTTTTTT. Translating it yields CASSQVPGVGGFYTGELFF.